This record covers a single T cell receptor beta chain. Its cognate antigen is unknown. The template was RNA from unsorted bulk tissue. The source of the sample is a study of tumor and adjacent non-tumor tissue in lung cancer. As for the study in general: On average, productive TCRbeta reads reached a few million per sample.

Trimming stripped 9 bases from V and 2 bases from J, with 16 bases between. This CDR3 contains 14 residues. Germline values: CDR1 MNHNS, CDR2 SASEGT. TCRbeta libraries were built with three rounds of nested PCR, modified from ARM-PCR. Using its own MiXCR run on the multiplex PCR reads, TCRdb lists one record per CDR3 protein. The sample lists 100,000 to 120,000 distinct CDR3 sequences; over 75% were seen once. The study, taken as a whole, reports: Tumor repertoires had a smaller top 100 clone share than normal lung.

The clonotype comes from a man aged 65 to 85 with non-small cell lung cancer. Sequenced sample: lung tumor tissue. The chain employs TRBV6-1 and TRBJ1-1, with unresolved D. The CDR3 DNA is TGTGCCAGGAATGTCGCGGGTATAAACACTGAAGCTTTCTTT. Protein product: CARNVAGINTEAFF.